The clone carrying this TCR beta chain has only a few counts. Antigen specificity is unknown. MiXCR, run by TCRdb on the reads, gives a single entry per CDR3 protein. The sample carries around 25,000 distinct CDR3 sequences, approximately 18% recorded once. This sample stems from a study of T cell repertoires in cytomegalovirus infection. Study background: Recently identified HLA-C-restricted CMV epitopes were used, and well-studied HLA-B-restricted CMV epitopes were used as well. Public TCR beta signatures were indicative of both CMV infection and a matching HLA type.

Study-wide results and caveats: Cumulated frequencies of public TCR beta families served to identify carriers of CMV plus the relevant HLA. The ex vivo response was dominated by HLA-C-restricted CMV-specific TCR beta clonotypes.

The CDR3 is 15 residues long. V was clipped by 5 bases and J by 4 bases, with 14 bases between them. The germline CDR1 and CDR2 sequences are SGHTA and FQGNSA. The receptor was isolated from a human donor in good health (CMV status not recorded). Some clones in this sample may be carry-over from other donors' samples. The sequenced sample was CD8+ T cells from cultured PBMCs, obtained from culture after CMV antigen stimulation. The chain couples TRBV7-2 to TRBJ2-2; the D gene is possibly TRBD1 (6 bases). Here the CDR3 reads CASSPGQLPTGELFF. The CDR3 nucleotides are TGTGCCAGCAGCCCAGGACAGCTGCCCACCGGGGAGCTGTTTTTT.